This T cell receptor (beta chain) stems from a study of blood T cell repertoires in COVID-19. Whole-study context: T cells, B-cell-depleted T cells, or PBMCs supplied cDNA or gDNA.

In the authors' workflow: Reference gene primer amplification yielded estimated nucleated cell counts. The assay was immunoSEQ multiplex PCR, and TCRdb's table has in-frame clones only and misses some. V, J and clone size derive from that table, while D and trimming were established from the DNA sequence. Of approximately 65,000 clones in the sample, over 85% were seen once. Per the germline V gene, CDR1 is SGHRS and CDR2 is YFSETQ. The trim removed 9 bases at V and 1 base at J, leaving 5 bases unmatched. This CDR3 has 13 amino acids. The chain links TRBV5-1 to TRBJ2-5; 8 positions match TRBD1. Sequenced material: peripheral blood. The sequence was collected from a man aged 70-80 years with active COVID-19. The CDR3 DNA reads as TGCGCCACCGCCACAGGGGGCCAAGAGACCCAGTACTTC. This codes for CATATGGQETQYF.